Shown below are 9 T cell receptor beta chains from a single sample sequenced in a study of tumor-infiltrating lymphocytes in primary liver carcinoma. TCR beta cDNA was reverse-transcribed from about 500 ng of total RNA. The reaction used a constant-region primer and ProtoScript II reverse transcriptase. Library construction for TCR beta comprised three nested multiplex PCR rounds performed with slightly modified ARM-PCR. The first two PCR rounds used TRBV1-TRBV30 forward primers with a C-beta reverse primer, about 10 cycles each. TCRdb independently ran MiXCR on the multiplex PCR reads; one entry per CDR3 protein. The sample has hundreds of thousands of distinct CDR3 sequences, 55% to 65% seen once. RNA was extracted from whole blood without cell sorting, alongside germline DNA. Sequencing used peripheral blood. The source is a man in his forties or fifties with primary liver carcinoma and hepatitis B virus infection.

This chain joins TRBV5-1 and TRBJ2-2; D call uncertain. The germline CDR1 and CDR2 sequences are SGHRS and YFSETQ. V lost 0 bases to trimming and J lost 0 bases, with 6 bases between them. The CDR3 has 15 amino acids. The CDR3 region is CASSLGSANTGELFF. CDR3 nucleotides: TGCGCCAGCAGCTTGGGCAGCGCGAACACCGGGGAGCTGTTTTTT.

As concerns this clonotype: This may stem from a read error, because a much larger clone lies one nucleotide away. The rearrangement links TRBV10-3 to TRBJ2-7; D is tentatively TRBD1 or TRBD2 (5 bases each). The CDR3 has 14 amino acids. Trimming shortened V by 6 bases and J by 6 bases, and 18 bases separated the two germline ends. Germline CDR1 and CDR2: ENHRY and SYGVKD. The CDR3 DNA follows: TGTGCCATCAGGGGGGAGCTTCGCGCCGGCGAGCAGTACTTC. It codes for CAIRGELRAGEQYF.

The chain links TRBV29-1 to TRBJ1-1, with 9 bases identical to TRBD1. The germline V gene has CDR1 SQVTM and CDR2 ANQGSEA. The ends lost 7 bases at V and 3 bases at J; junction bases unmatched: 12. The CDR3 is 15 residues long. This CDR3 is CSATGGWGMDTEAFF. The CDR3 nucleotides read TGCAGCGCTACAGGGGGCTGGGGGATGGACACTGAAGCTTTCTTT.

A few counts support this clonotype. V usage is TRBV28 and J usage is TRBJ2-3; unclear D gene. Germline assignment: CDR1 MDHEN and CDR2 SYDVKM. Trimming cost V 7 bases and J 2 bases, with 13 bases left between them. CDR3 length equals 14 residues. CDR3 DNA: TGTGCCAGCACAGTGGGTGGCTTCACAGATACGCAGTATTTT. This sequence encodes CASTVGGFTDTQYF.

Details on this clonotype: A much larger clone lies one base from this, so it may be a read error. The chain couples TRBV4-2 to TRBJ1-6, with TRBD1 as a possible D gene (6 bases). The CDR3 runs to 17 residues. Germline V gives CDR1 LGHNA, CDR2 YNFKEQ. This CDR3 is CASSKDALDRYNSPHHF. CDR3 sequence (DNA): TGTGCCAGCAGCAAAGATGCCCTGGACAGATATAATTCACCCCACCACTTT.

The chain links TRBV5-1 to TRBJ1-5, with 11 bases lining up with TRBD1. V trimming: 0 bases; J trimming: 6 bases; junction bases outside the gene matches: 2. Germline V lookup: CDR1 SGHRS, CDR2 YFSETQ. This CDR3 is built from 15 residues. The CDR3 nucleotides read TGCGCCAGCAGCTTGGACGGACAGGGGGCTCAGCCCCAGCATTTT. It codes for CASSLDGQGAQPQHF.

This clonotype was seen only a few times. A read error may account for a junction end that differs from germline. V usage is TRBV29-1 and J usage is TRBJ2-3; D may be TRBD2 (5 bases). Germline CDR1 and CDR2: SQVTM and ANQGSEA. The CDR3 covers 12 residues. DNA of the CDR3: TGTAGCGTTGTTCTTACCGCAGATACGCAGTATTTT. It is translated as CSVVLTADTQYF.

Comments on this clonotype: Since a much larger clone is just one base distant, this may be a read error. The chain combines TRBV29-1 with TRBJ1-2; no definite D call. V was trimmed by 5 bases and J by 7 bases, leaving 5 bases between them. Germline assignment: CDR1 SQVTM and CDR2 ANQGSEA. The CDR3 consists of 9 residues. The CDR3 protein is CSVTSGYTF. The DNA for the CDR3 is TGCAGCGTTACGAGTGGCTACACCTTC.

In regard to this clonotype: A much larger clone differs by one base, so this may be a read error. The chain has TRBV6-6 and TRBJ2-1, with D possibly being TRBD1 (6 bases). This CDR3 is 15 amino acids long. Germline CDR1 and CDR2: MNHNY and SVGAGI (reference sequence). The ends were cut back, 5 bases at V and 9 bases at J, with 20 bases in the middle. The CDR3 is CASSTLGAQKSEQFF. The CDR3 coding sequence is TGTGCCAGCAGTACCTTGGGGGCGCAAAAGAGTGAGCAGTTCTTC.